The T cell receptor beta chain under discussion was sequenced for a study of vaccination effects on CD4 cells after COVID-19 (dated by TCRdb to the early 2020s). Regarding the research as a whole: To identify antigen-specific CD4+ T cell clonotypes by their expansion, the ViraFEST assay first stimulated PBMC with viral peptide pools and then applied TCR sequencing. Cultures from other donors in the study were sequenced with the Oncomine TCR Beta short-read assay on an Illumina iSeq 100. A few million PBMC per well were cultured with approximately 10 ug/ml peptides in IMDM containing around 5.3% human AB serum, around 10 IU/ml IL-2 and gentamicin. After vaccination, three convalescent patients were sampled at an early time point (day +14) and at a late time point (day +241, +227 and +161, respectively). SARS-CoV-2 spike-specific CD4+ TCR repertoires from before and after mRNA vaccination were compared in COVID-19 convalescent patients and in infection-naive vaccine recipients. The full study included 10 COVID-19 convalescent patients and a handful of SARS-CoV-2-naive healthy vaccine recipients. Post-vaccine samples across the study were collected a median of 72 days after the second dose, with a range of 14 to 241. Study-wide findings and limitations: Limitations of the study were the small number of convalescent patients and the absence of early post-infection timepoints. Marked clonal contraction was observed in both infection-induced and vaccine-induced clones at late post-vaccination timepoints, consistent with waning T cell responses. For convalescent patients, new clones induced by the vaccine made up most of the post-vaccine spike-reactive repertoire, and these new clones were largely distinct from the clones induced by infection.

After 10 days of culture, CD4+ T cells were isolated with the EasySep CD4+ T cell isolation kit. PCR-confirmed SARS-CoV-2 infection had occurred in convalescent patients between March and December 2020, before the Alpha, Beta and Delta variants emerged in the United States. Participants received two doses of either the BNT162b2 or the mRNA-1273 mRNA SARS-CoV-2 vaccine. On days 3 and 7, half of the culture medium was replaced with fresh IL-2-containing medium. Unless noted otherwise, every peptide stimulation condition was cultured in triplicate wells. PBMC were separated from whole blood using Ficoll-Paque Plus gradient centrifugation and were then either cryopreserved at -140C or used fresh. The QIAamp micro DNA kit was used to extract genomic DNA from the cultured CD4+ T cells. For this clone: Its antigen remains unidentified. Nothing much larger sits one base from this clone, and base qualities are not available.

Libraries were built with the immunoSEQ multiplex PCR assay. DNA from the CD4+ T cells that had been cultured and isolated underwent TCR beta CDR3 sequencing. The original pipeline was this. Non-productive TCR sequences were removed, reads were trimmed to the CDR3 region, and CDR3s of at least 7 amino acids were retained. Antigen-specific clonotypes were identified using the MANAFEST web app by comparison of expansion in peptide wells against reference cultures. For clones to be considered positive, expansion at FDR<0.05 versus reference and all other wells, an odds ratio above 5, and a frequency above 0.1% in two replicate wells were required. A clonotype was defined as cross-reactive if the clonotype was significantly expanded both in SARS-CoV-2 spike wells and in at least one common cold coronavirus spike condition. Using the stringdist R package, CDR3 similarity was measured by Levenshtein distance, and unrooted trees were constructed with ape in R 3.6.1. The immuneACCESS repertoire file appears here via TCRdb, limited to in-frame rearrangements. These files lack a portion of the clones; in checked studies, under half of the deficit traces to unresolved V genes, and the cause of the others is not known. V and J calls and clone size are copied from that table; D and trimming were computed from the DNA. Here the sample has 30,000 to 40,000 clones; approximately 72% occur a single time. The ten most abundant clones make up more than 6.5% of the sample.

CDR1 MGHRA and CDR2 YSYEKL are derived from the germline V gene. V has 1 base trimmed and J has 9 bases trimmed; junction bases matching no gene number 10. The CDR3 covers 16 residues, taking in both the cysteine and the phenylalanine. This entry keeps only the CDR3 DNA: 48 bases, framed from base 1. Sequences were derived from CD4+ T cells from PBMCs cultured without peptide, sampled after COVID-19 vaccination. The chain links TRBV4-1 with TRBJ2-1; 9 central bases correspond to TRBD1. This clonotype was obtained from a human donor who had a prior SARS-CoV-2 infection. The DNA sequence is TGCGCCAGCAGCCAAGCAGGACAGGGGTTCGGGATTGAGCAGTTCTTC. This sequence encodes CASSQAGQGFGIEQFF.